This note documents a single TCR beta chain sequence. Its specificity is not known. One end of the junction varies from germline; a read error may be responsible. This record belongs to a study of Graves' ophthalmopathy and Graves' hyperthyroidism. Study-level findings and limits: Predictions made by the model for ophthalmopathy progression reached 65% to 71% sensitivity and approximately 78% specificity. Cross-validated, the 13-signature model showed 87.88%/81.08% sensitivity/specificity, and 80%/75% in the test set.

Amplified TCR beta CDR3 regions were obtained using RNA transcripts as template. The first-round RT-PCR employed HTBI primers together with the Qiagen OneStep RT-PCR kit. A multiplex PCR was then performed as the second round. One entry per CDR3 protein, called by TCRdb with MiXCR from the multiplex PCR reads. The data contain 580,000 or so distinct CDR3 sequences, 39% of them singletons. CDR1 and CDR2 (germline): SQVTM, ANQGSEA. This CDR3 is 15 amino acids long. This receptor was taken from an adult man with Graves' hyperthyroidism. The sample taken for sequencing was peripheral blood or thyroid tissue (not recorded which). The V gene is TRBV29-1, the J gene TRBJ2-2; 8 nucleotides line up with TRBD2. The CDR3 nucleotides read TGTAGCGTTGATGCCGGGACTAGTGGCACCGGGGAGCTGGTTTTT. It translates to CSVDAGTSGTGELVF.